This T cell receptor beta chain derives from a study of CD8+ T cells in alopecia areata. Collected material from alopecia areata patients comprised lesional scalp punch biopsies and peripheral blood. Findings and caveats of the study: Among patients, TCR sharing was less clear than in mice, a difference possibly due in part to HLA diversity in the patient population. There were also resident alphabeta T cells of normal skin sequenced in scalp samples. Higher clonality was seen in lesional scalp than in normal scalp, especially in alopecia totalis/universalis.

A word on this clone: Its antigen is currently unknown.

V was cut by 6 bases and J by 7 bases, with 15 bases left in between. Germline V gene lookup returns CDR1 MDHEN and CDR2 SYDVKM. The CDR3 totals 13 residues. Sequencing relied on a cDNA template that was reverse transcribed from extracted RNA. Using immunoSEQ multiplex PCR, the repertoire was profiled, and TCRdb retains in-frame clones only, with some absent. Of 100,000 to 150,000 clones listed, 47% are singletons. This sequence originates from a human donor with alopecia areata. The chain recombines TRBV28 with TRBJ1-1; a weak D match, TRBD1 (5 bases). The sequencing sample was made of NKG2D-low CD8+ T cells sorted from blood. The CDR3 spells CASRSNGHFEAFF. CDR3 sequence (DNA): TGTGCCAGCAGGTCAAATGGACACTTTGAAGCTTTCTTT.